This TCR beta chain is from a study of T cells after yellow fever vaccination. About the research overall: SMART-Seq v4 Ultra Low Input served to prepare low-cell-number fractions. General observations from the study: In post-booster samples, most primary-vaccination clones reappeared (under 98% CD4, about 90% CD8). The CD4 and CD8 compartments had a small share of their clonotypes in common. Contaminating bulk clonotypes could be abundant in FACS-sorted repertoires.

V lost 0 bases and J lost 6, with 18 bases in between. The CDR3 has 16 residues. CDR1 SGHKS and CDR2 YYEKEE come from the germline V gene (reference sequence). Comment on this clonotype: Its matching antigen is unknown.

TCRdb itself ran the 5' RACE reads through MiXCR, one entry per CDR3 protein. Among 200,000 to 250,000 distinct CDR3 sequences listed, about 7% were seen once. The genes are TRBV5-5 and TRBJ1-2, with TRBD1 as a possible D gene (5 bases). The sample was CD4+ T cells sorted from PBMCs, taken 15 days after the yellow fever booster vaccination. This sequence was found in a man aged 25 to 40 who received the YFV17D yellow fever vaccine. The CDR3 nucleotides are TGTGCCAGCAGCTTGGGAGGGACCGCTACGAAGGATGGCTACACCTTC. Translating gives CASSLGGTATKDGYTF.